The T cell receptor beta chain described here comes from a study of blood T cell repertoires in COVID-19. Study information: Sites in the United States, Italy and Spain provided acute and convalescent COVID-19 samples. T cells, B-cell-depleted T cells, or PBMCs provided the cDNA or gDNA that served as material.

Enrollment of patients from Seattle took place during active infection, with longitudinal follow-up. In the original analysis: Reference gene primer amplification yielded estimated nucleated cell counts. Profiling relied on immunoSEQ multiplex PCR, and the TCRdb table lists in-frame clones only, not all of them. V and J calls and clone size come straight from that table; D and trimming were deduced from the DNA. The sample includes about 130,000 clones, 80% to 95% seen only once; the top ten take about 2%. This sequence was found in a man in his fifties or sixties with COVID-19, enrolled during active disease. The sequencing sample was made of peripheral blood.

CDR3 loop: CASSQDRGTNEKLFF. Here the CDR3 DNA reads TGCGCCAGCAGCCAAGATCGGGGGACTAATGAAAAACTGTTTTTT. The chain employs TRBV4-3 and TRBJ1-4; D perhaps matches TRBD1 (5 bases). Germline CDR1 reads LGHNA; CDR2 reads YSLEER. Trimming left V 0 bases short and J 2 bases short, with 7 bases between. The CDR3 has 15 residues.